Reported below is one T cell receptor (beta chain). These data come from a study of CD8 T cells in Susac syndrome. RNA totalling roughly 0.45 to 1 ug underwent reverse transcription with random hexamers. TCRdb re-derived calls from the immunoSEQ multiplex PCR reads in MiXCR, one entry per CDR3 protein. The table records 300,000 or so distinct CDR3 sequences, under 95% of them present only once. Germline values: CDR1 KGHSH, CDR2 LQKENI. V was pared by 1 base and J by 5 bases, with 14 bases between. The CDR3 has 15 residues. From blood CD8+ and CD4+ T cells, the TCR beta chain was sequenced. The material sequenced was CD4+ T cells from PBMCs. The chain joins TRBV18 to TRBJ1-1; no firm D call. This sequence originates from a human donor with multiple sclerosis. CDR3 protein: CASSPQRESRTEAFF. CDR3 in DNA: TGTGCCAGCTCACCACAGAGGGAATCGAGAACTGAAGCTTTCTTT.